Listed here are 19 T cell receptor beta chains from one sample, sequenced in a study of blood T cell repertoires in COVID-19. The method was immunoSEQ multiplex PCR; TCRdb's version includes in-frame clones alone and lacks a portion of them. Of under 200,000 clones in the sample, roughly 91% were seen once. The material sequenced was peripheral blood. Receptors were obtained from a middle-aged man with active or convalescent COVID-19.

The V and J genes are TRBV5-1 and TRBJ2-7, with 9 bases that match TRBD1. Germline CDR1 SGHRS, CDR2 YFSETQ. V was clipped by 0 bases and J by 3 bases; unmatched bases: 4. The CDR3 covers 15 residues. The CDR3 is CASSLGGTGIYEQYF. The CDR3 nucleotides read TGCGCCAGCAGCTTGGGGGGGACAGGGATCTACGAGCAGTACTTC.

This chain joins TRBV13 and TRBJ1-2; TRBD1 aligns across 7 bases. Germline loops: CDR1 PRHDT, CDR2 FYEKMQ (reference sequence). The CDR3 covers 13 residues. Germline trimming cut 1 base from V and 8 bases from J; bases unmatched to any gene: 4. The chain's CDR3 is CASSLEGAWGYTF. The CDR3 DNA reads as TGTGCCAGCAGCTTAGAGGGGGCTTGGGGCTACACCTTC.

This clone has a single count. The chain employs TRBV5-1 and TRBJ1-4; D perhaps matches TRBD1 (6 bases). CDR1 SGHRS and CDR2 YFSETQ come from the germline V gene. This CDR3 has 15 amino acids. Trimming removed 3 bases at V and 3 bases at J, with 12 bases between. CDR3 DNA sequence: TGCGCCAGCAGCTCCTACAGGGCGGCTAATGAAAAACTGTTTTTT. This translates into CASSSYRAANEKLFF.

V usage is TRBV27 and J usage is TRBJ1-5, with 7 bases identical to TRBD1. The germline V gene encodes CDR1 MNHEY and CDR2 SMNVEV (reference sequence). With V trimmed by 6 bases and J by 0 bases, 11 bases remained unmatched. This CDR3 has 17 residues. CDR3: CASSSFWTGSSNQPQHF. CDR3 DNA sequence: TGTGCCAGCAGCTCCTTCTGGACAGGATCTAGCAATCAGCCCCAGCATTTT.

The chain joins TRBV10-3 to TRBJ1-4; possible D gene TRBD1, 5 bases. V was cut by 6 bases and J by 5 bases, with 10 bases left in between. The germline gives CDR1 ENHRY, CDR2 SYGVKD. This CDR3 spans 13 amino acids. The DNA of the CDR3 is TGTGCCATCAGGGGGACTGAGAATGAAAAACTGTTTTTT. Encoded protein: CAIRGTENEKLFF.

This sequence joins TRBV2 and TRBJ2-5, with a weak D call TRBD1 (5 bases). The germline V gene encodes CDR1 SNHLY and CDR2 FYNNEI. The CDR3 runs 16 residues. V lost 3 bases to trimming and J lost 0 bases, with 14 bases between them. CDR3 loop: CASSDLDIRYQETQYF. DNA of the CDR3: TGTGCCAGCAGTGATCTGGACATAAGGTACCAAGAGACCCAGTACTTC.

This chain joins TRBV19 and TRBJ1-5; D perhaps matches TRBD1 (5 bases). The V gene's germline CDR1 is LNHDA and CDR2 SQIVND (reference sequence). With 6 bases removed from V and 0 bases from J, the gap between germline ends came to 21 bases. This CDR3 has 18 amino acids. The CDR3 region has the DNA TGTGCCAGTAGCCGGGACGCGGCCGGGGGGTATAGCAATCAGCCCCAGCATTTT. Amino acid sequence: CASSRDAAGGYSNQPQHF.

The chain uses TRBV3-1 (or the pseudogene TRBV3-2) and TRBJ1-3, with 8 bases identical to TRBD1. Germline CDR1 reads LGHDT; CDR2 reads YNNKEL (reference sequence). This CDR3 is 14 amino acids long. The V and J ends lost 7 bases and 4 bases, in that order; junction bases with no gene match: 6. The CDR3 region is CASNLQGVGNTIYF. The CDR3, as DNA: TGTGCCAGCAACTTACAGGGGGTGGGAAACACCATATATTTT.

The chain is built from TRBV11-2 and TRBJ2-5, with 13 bases identical to TRBD2. The CDR3 spans 17 residues. Trimming took 5 bases from V and 1 from J; bases not matched to a gene: 7. Germline lookup yields CDR1 SGHAT and CDR2 FQNNGV. This CDR3 reads CASSPSTSGRAQETQYF. The CDR3 DNA follows: TGTGCCAGCAGCCCTTCTACTAGCGGGAGGGCCCAAGAGACCCAGTACTTC.

The chain is built from TRBV24-1 and TRBJ2-5; 12 bases line up with TRBD1. The CDR3 is 15 residues long. Trimming took 9 bases from V and 3 from J; bases not matched to a gene: 7. Germline V gene sequence: CDR1 KGHDR, CDR2 SFDVKD. The CDR3 loop reads CATSEGQGAEETQYF. CDR3 nucleotide sequence: TGTGCCACCTCCGAGGGACAGGGGGCTGAAGAGACCCAGTACTTC.

The gene calls are TRBV9 and TRBJ2-3, with D uncertain. The length of the CDR3 is 15 residues. Germline loops: CDR1 SGDLS, CDR2 YYNGEE. The ends were cut back, 0 bases at V and 1 base at J, with 9 bases in the middle. The CDR3 DNA sequence: TGTGCCAGCAGCGTAGATAGTTCCGGCACAGATACGCAGTATTTT. Translation: CASSVDSSGTDTQYF.

The chain is built from TRBV19 and TRBJ1-5; 7 bases fit TRBD1. The CDR3 covers 16 residues. V lost 6 bases and J lost 2; bases outside the gene matches: 10. Germline lookup yields CDR1 LNHDA and CDR2 SQIVND (reference sequence). The DNA of the CDR3 is TGTGCCAGTAGACGGGACAGACAGAGGGGCAATCAGCCCCAGCATTTT. It encodes CASRRDRQRGNQPQHF.

This clone has just one count. The V gene is TRBV5-4, the J gene TRBJ2-6, with 12 bases fitting TRBD1. The germline V gene encodes CDR1 SGHNT and CDR2 YYREEE (reference sequence). CDR3 length: 19 amino acids. V trimming: 4 bases; J trimming: 0 bases; junction bases outside the gene matches: 8. The CDR3 here is CASSLGQGAILSGANVLTF. CDR3 DNA sequence: TGTGCCAGCAGCCTGGGACAGGGGGCGATACTCTCTGGGGCCAACGTCCTGACTTTC.

This clone was counted a few times. V gene TRBV6-5 combines with J gene TRBJ1-2, with unresolved D. Germline assignment: CDR1 MNHEY and CDR2 SVGAGI. The CDR3 loop spans 15 amino acids. The V end lost 5 bases, the J end lost 8 bases, and 21 bases lay between the germline ends. In nucleotides, the CDR3 is TGTGCCAGCAGTCAAATTTCCCGGACCGGAGGGGGCTACACCTTC. It yields the protein CASSQISRTGGGYTF.

The chain carries TRBV5-1 and TRBJ2-1; tentatively, D is TRBD1 (5 bases). Per germline, CDR1 SGHRS and CDR2 YFSETQ. The CDR3 has 15 amino acids. V dropped 0 bases and J dropped 0 bases, with 7 bases sitting between them. The CDR3 is CASSLAQGSYNEQFF. The CDR3 DNA reads TGCGCCAGCAGCTTGGCTCAGGGCTCCTACAATGAGCAGTTCTTC.

Only a few counts were recorded for this clone. The chain has TRBV19 and TRBJ1-3; 7 nucleotides match TRBD1. J gave up 3 bases and V 6 bases, and 11 bases lay outside the gene matches. Germline loops: CDR1 LNHDA, CDR2 SQIVND (reference sequence). This CDR3 spans 16 amino acids. The CDR3 DNA reads as TGTGCCAGTAGCATACCCGCACAGGGGAATGGAAACACCATATATTTT. It is translated as CASSIPAQGNGNTIYF.

The chain employs TRBV6-6 and TRBJ1-3; D possibly corresponds to TRBD1 (5 bases). The germline CDR1 and CDR2 sequences are MNHNY and SVGAGI (reference sequence). There are 15 residues in the CDR3. Trimming pared 6 bases from V and 4 bases from J, leaving 16 bases between. CDR3 residues: CASRSGTLEGNTIYF. For the CDR3, the DNA is TGTGCCAGCAGAAGCGGGACTCTAGAGGGAAACACCATATATTTT.

This clone appeared a single time. The rearrangement uses TRBV28 and TRBJ1-5; 8 nucleotides match TRBD1. V shed 4 bases and J 5 bases; nucleotides not matched to a gene: 7. CDR1 and CDR2 (germline): MDHEN, SYDVKM. The length of the CDR3 is 15 residues. The CDR3 bases are TGTGCCAGCAGTTCCCCCGGACAGGGATATCAGCCCCAGCATTTT. Translated, it gives CASSSPGQGYQPQHF. The whole variable domain, remainder taken from reference TRBV28 and TRBJ1-5, is DVKVTQSSRYLVKRTGEKVFLECVQDMDHENMFWYRQDPGLGLRLIYFSYDVKMKEKGDIPEGYSVSREKKERFSLILESASTNQTSMYLCASSSPGQGYQPQHFGDGTRLSIL.

V gene TRBV9 combines with J gene TRBJ1-1; 9 bases align to TRBD1. Per germline, CDR1 SGDLS and CDR2 YYNGEE. This CDR3 has 13 amino acids. The junction had 6 bases not matched to a gene; V was cut back by 10 bases and J by 2 bases. In DNA, the CDR3 is TGTGCCGGGGGGACAGGGATTAACACTGAAGCTTTCTTT. It is translated as CAGGTGINTEAFF.